This passage covers 18 T cell receptor beta chains from one sample sequenced in a study of blood T cell repertoires in COVID-19. The protocol was immunoSEQ multiplex PCR, while the TCRdb copy is restricted to in-frame clones and leaves out a portion. The sample yields around 64,000 clones, approximately 91% seen once. Sequenced: peripheral blood. The source is a human donor in a cohort sampled during active COVID-19.

This chain connects TRBV7-2 to TRBJ2-2; no definite D call. Germline CDR1 and CDR2: SGHTA and FQGNSA. CDR3 size: 13 residues. V shed 0 bases and J shed 6 bases, with 5 bases lying between them. The CDR3 region is CASSLAGSGELFF. CDR3 nucleotide sequence: TGTGCCAGCAGCTTAGCCGGGTCCGGGGAGCTGTTTTTT.

The rearrangement uses TRBV3-1 (or the pseudogene TRBV3-2) and TRBJ2-5; possible D gene TRBD2, 6 bases. The CDR3 covers 14 residues. Germline CDR1 is LGHDT and CDR2 is YNNKEL (reference sequence). V lost 2 bases and J 4 bases, leaving 11 bases between the germline ends. The CDR3 here is CASSQRDLVETQYF. The DNA of the CDR3 is TGTGCCAGCAGCCAAAGGGACTTGGTAGAGACCCAGTACTTC.

The genes are TRBV7-9 and TRBJ2-7; a weak D match, TRBD2 (5 bases). Germline V lookup: CDR1 SEHNR, CDR2 FQNEAQ (reference sequence). CDR3 size: 13 residues. Trimming shortened V by 3 bases and J by 3 bases, and 9 bases separated the two germline ends. This CDR3 reads CASSFGNNYEQYF. CDR3 nucleotides: TGTGCCAGCAGCTTCGGGAACAACTACGAGCAGTACTTC.

This clone appeared once. DNA of the CDR3: TGTGCCAGCGTGCGGGAGTATGTCACAGATACGCAGTATTTT. Protein product: CASVREYVTDTQYF. The genes are TRBV5-8 and TRBJ2-3, with TRBD2 identical over 7 bases. Trimming took 7 bases from V and 2 from J; bases not matched to a gene: 7. CDR1 is SGHTS and CDR2 is YDEGEE in the germline V gene. CDR3 size: 14 residues.

V and J are TRBV5-1 and TRBJ2-7; a weak D match, TRBD2 (5 bases). Trimming shortened V by 4 bases and J by 3 bases, and 14 bases separated the two germline ends. The germline gives CDR1 SGHRS, CDR2 YFSETQ. The CDR3 has 14 amino acids. CDR3 protein: CASSGGSGSYEQYF. Here the CDR3 DNA reads TGCGCCAGCAGCGGTGGGTCGGGGAGCTACGAGCAGTACTTC.

The rearrangement uses TRBV20-1 and TRBJ2-5; maybe TRBD2 (6 bases). Trimming took off 3 bases at V and 1 base at J, with 15 bases between the two ends. Germline CDR1 DFQATT, CDR2 SNEGSKA (reference sequence). This CDR3 is built from 15 residues. DNA for the CDR3: TGCAGTGCTAGTAGTAGCGGAGATTTCCAAGAGACCCAGTACTTC. It translates to CSASSSGDFQETQYF.

The chain recombines TRBV5-4 with TRBJ2-1; the match to TRBD1 covers 11 bases. The ends lost 4 bases at V and 9 bases at J; junction bases unmatched: 12. The CDR3 is made up of 16 amino acids. CDR1 is SGHNT, CDR2 YYREEE, per germline (reference sequence). CDR3 nucleotides: TGTGCCAGCAGCCCCGGGACAGGGGGAATTACGGGTGAGCAGTTCTTC. Amino acids: CASSPGTGGITGEQFF.

The chain joins TRBV27 to TRBJ2-4; 9 nucleotides match TRBD2. This CDR3 is built from 15 residues. Trimming at V came to 8 bases and at J to 2 bases, leaving 7 bases not matched to a gene. Germline V gene sequence: CDR1 MNHEY, CDR2 SMNVEV (reference sequence). In DNA, the CDR3 is TGTGCCAGCCAAGTAGCGGGAGCGACCAAAAACATTCAGTACTTC. Protein: CASQVAGATKNIQYF.

The chain has TRBV5-4 and TRBJ1-2; D possibly corresponds to TRBD1 (6 bases). V was trimmed by 4 bases and J by 1 base, leaving 11 bases between them. Germline CDR1 and CDR2: SGHNT and YYREEE (reference sequence). This CDR3 region has 14 residues. In nucleotides, the CDR3 is TGTGCCAGCAGCCCCAAACAGGGTAACTATGGCTACACCTTC. Translated, it gives CASSPKQGNYGYTF.

CDR3 amino acids: CASSDGQNGYTF. In DNA, the CDR3 is TGTGCCAGCAGTGATGGACAGAATGGCTACACCTTC. The rearrangement joins TRBV2 to TRBJ1-2; possible D gene TRBD1, 6 bases. The CDR3 contains 12 residues. Germline CDR1 reads SNHLY; CDR2 reads FYNNEI. V was clipped by 3 bases and J by 6 bases, with 8 bases between them.

The rearrangement uses TRBV10-1 and TRBJ2-2, with 7 bases that match TRBD1. CDR1 and CDR2 from the germline V gene are WNHNN and SYGVQD (reference sequence). Trimming took 6 bases from V and 1 from J; bases not matched to a gene: 2. This CDR3 has 14 residues. CDR3 in amino acids: CASRRGLNTGELFF. Written as DNA, the CDR3 is TGCGCCAGCAGGAGGGGGCTGAACACCGGGGAGCTGTTTTTT.

The V call is TRBV7-2, the J call TRBJ1-1; possibly TRBD1 for D (5 bases). The V and J ends lost 2 bases and 1 base respectively, with 14 bases between them. The CDR3 spans 16 residues. Germline V lookup: CDR1 SGHTA, CDR2 FQGNSA. CDR3 in DNA: TGTGCCAGCAGCTTATTGGGGGGATGGGGGAACACTGAAGCTTTCTTT. Translation: CASSLLGGWGNTEAFF.

The chain has TRBV10-1 and TRBJ2-5; D unclear. The germline V gene encodes CDR1 WNHNN and CDR2 SYGVQD (reference sequence). The CDR3 is 15 residues long. V dropped 0 bases and J dropped 5 bases, with 13 bases sitting between them. The CDR3 coding sequence is TGCGCCAGCAGTGAGTCGACTTCCCGGTTGGAGACCCAGTACTTC. This sequence encodes CASSESTSRLETQYF.

The chain combines TRBV4-1 with TRBJ2-7, with a tentative D call TRBD2 (6 bases). The CDR3 is 15 amino acids. Between the trimmed V and J ends, which lost 3 bases and 1 base, there was a span of 13 bases. The germline CDR1 and CDR2 sequences are MGHRA and YSYEKL. As DNA, the CDR3 is TGCGCCAGCAGCCAGGCCCCGGAGGGGTCCTACGAGCAGTACTTC. Protein sequence: CASSQAPEGSYEQYF.

This clone was picked up one time. Other DNA sequences in the sample encode the same CDR3. The V and J genes are TRBV7-2 and TRBJ2-1, with 9 bases lining up with TRBD1. J gave up 0 bases and V 6 bases, and 3 bases lay outside the gene matches. CDR3 length: 15 amino acids. Germline-derived CDR1 and CDR2 are SGHTA and FQGNSA. CDR3 in DNA: TGTGCCAGCAGTTGGGGACAGGGCTCCTACAATGAGCAGTTCTTC. As protein: CASSWGQGSYNEQFF.

The chain links TRBV9 to TRBJ2-3, with 11 bases lining up with TRBD2. Trimming at V came to 3 bases and at J to 3 bases, leaving 9 bases not matched to a gene. Germline V CDR1 and CDR2: SGDLS, YYNGEE. The CDR3 contains 17 residues. CDR3 bases: TGTGCCAGCAGCGCGACTAGCGGGGCCTCTTTGACAGATACGCAGTATTTT. Protein product: CASSATSGASLTDTQYF.

The V and J genes are TRBV6-2 or TRBV6-3 and TRBJ2-7; 9 nucleotides line up with TRBD1. CDR1 MNHEY and CDR2 SVGEGT come from the germline V gene. The J segment lost 8 bases and the V segment lost 5 bases, leaving 25 bases of the junction unmatched. The CDR3 is made up of 19 amino acids. The CDR3 loop reads CASSDDYTGGAGLGKKQYF. The CDR3 DNA is TGTGCCAGCAGTGATGACTATACAGGGGGCGCGGGTTTGGGTAAGAAGCAGTACTTC.

The chain uses TRBV15 and TRBJ2-5; 8 nucleotides line up with TRBD1. The CDR3 spans 17 residues. Germline V gene lookup returns CDR1 LNHNV and CDR2 YYDKDF (reference sequence). The trim removed 5 bases at V and 2 bases at J, leaving 13 bases unmatched. CDR3 amino acids: CATSSGQGGTPQETQYF. The CDR3 nucleotides read TGTGCCACCAGCTCCGGACAGGGCGGGACACCTCAAGAGACCCAGTACTTC. The variable domain in full, completed from reference TRBV15 and TRBJ2-5, reads DAMVIQNPRYQVTQFGKPVTLSCSQTLNHNVMYWYQQKSSQAPKLLFHYYDKDFNNEADTPDNFQSRRPNTSFCFLDIRSPGLGDTAMYLCATSSGQGGTPQETQYFGPGTRLLVL.